The entry that follows covers one T cell receptor beta chain sequence. This clonotype was seen repeatedly, ten times or more. Its antigen is currently not known. Base-call qualities are not available, and no considerably larger clone is one nucleotide away. The germline V gene provides CDR1 SNHLY and CDR2 FYNNEI. The V end loses 6 bases and the J end loses 0 bases, and a stretch of 15 bases separates them. The CDR3 runs 15 amino acids, cysteine and phenylalanine included. The CDR3 DNA has 45 bases and is translated from base 1. The data are from a study of T cell repertoires in cytomegalovirus infection (dated by TCRdb to between 2018 and 2021). Looking at the study overall: Donor HLA type was relevant to the analysis, because carriage of CMV infection together with the matching HLA type was indicated by public TCR beta signatures.

Data came from an Illumina HiSeq 1500. The public reads were reanalyzed by TCRdb: fastp trimming at Q25, MiXCR alignment, in-frame beta chains only. Every distinct CDR3 protein forms one entry, paired with its most common genes and DNA. The sample table lists about 190,000 distinct CDR3 sequences, about a tenth of them with a count of one. 4.6% of the sample is held by the ten biggest clonotypes. General conclusions and limits of the study: Cumulative frequency of public TCR beta family members discriminated carriers of CMV infection plus the relevant HLA type in this cohort and an independent roughly 330-donor cohort. In the ex vivo response, HLA-C-restricted CMV-specific TCR beta clonotypes were dominant, and in two of eight donors the single most frequent clonotype came from this HLA-C-restricted group.

Material: PBMCs. The source of this sequence is a human donor in good health (CMV status not recorded). Some clones in this sample may be carry-over from other donors' samples. The chain is assembled from TRBV2 and TRBJ2-7; the D gene is perhaps TRBD2, on 6 matching bases. The CDR3 region has the sequence CASSPRTTNSYEQYF. The nucleotide sequence reads as follows: TGTGCCAGCAGCCCCCGGACTACGAACTCCTACGAGCAGTACTTC.